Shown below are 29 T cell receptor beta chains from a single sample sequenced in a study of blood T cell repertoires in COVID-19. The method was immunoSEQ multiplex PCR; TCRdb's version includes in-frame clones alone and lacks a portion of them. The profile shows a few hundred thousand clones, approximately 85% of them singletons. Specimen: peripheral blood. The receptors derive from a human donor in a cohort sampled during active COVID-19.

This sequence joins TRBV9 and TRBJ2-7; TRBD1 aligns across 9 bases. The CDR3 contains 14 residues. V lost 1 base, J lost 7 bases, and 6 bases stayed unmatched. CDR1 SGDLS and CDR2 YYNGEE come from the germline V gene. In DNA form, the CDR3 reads TGTGCCAGCAGCGTAAGGGACAGGGCGGGTGAGCAGTACTTC. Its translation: CASSVRDRAGEQYF.

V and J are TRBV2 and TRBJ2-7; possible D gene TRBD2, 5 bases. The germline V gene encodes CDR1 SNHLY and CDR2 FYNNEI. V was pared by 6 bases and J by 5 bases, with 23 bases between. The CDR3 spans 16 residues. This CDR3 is CASSSKIGETANEQYF. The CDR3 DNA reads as TGTGCCAGCAGCTCAAAGATCGGGGAAACGGCCAACGAGCAGTACTTC.

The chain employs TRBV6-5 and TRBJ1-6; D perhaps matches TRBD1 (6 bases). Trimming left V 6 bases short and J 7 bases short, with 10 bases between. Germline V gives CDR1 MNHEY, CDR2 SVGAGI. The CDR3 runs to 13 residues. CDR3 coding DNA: TGTGCCAGCAGCCCGGACAGCAATTCACCCCTCCACTTT. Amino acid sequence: CASSPDSNSPLHF.

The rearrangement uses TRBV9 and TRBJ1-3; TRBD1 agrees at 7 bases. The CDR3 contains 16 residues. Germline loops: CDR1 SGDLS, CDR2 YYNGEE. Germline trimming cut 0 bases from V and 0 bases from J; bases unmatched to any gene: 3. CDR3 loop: CASSVGDSFSGNTIYF. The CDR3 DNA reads TGTGCCAGCAGCGTAGGGGACAGCTTCTCTGGAAACACCATATATTTT.

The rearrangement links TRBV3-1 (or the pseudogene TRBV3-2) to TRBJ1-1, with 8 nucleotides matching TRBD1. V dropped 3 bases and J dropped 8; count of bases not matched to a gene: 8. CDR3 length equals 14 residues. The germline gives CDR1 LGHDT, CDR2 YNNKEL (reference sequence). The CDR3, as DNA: TGTGCCAGCAGCCACCTGGACAGGGCGGAGGAAGCTTTCTTT. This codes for CASSHLDRAEEAFF.

CDR3 coding DNA: TGTGCCAGCAGCCCAGACGGGTCTGAAGCTTTCTTT. Encoded protein: CASSPDGSEAFF. The V gene is TRBV7-9, the J gene TRBJ1-1; D is unclear. The germline gives CDR1 SEHNR, CDR2 FQNEAQ (reference sequence). V lost 5 bases, J lost 6 bases, and 10 bases lay in between. The CDR3 sequence is 12 residues long.

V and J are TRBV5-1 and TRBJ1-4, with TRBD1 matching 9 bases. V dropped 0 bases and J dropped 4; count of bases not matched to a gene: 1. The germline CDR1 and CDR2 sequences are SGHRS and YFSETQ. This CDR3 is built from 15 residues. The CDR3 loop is CASSLAGQGNEKLFF. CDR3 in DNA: TGCGCCAGCAGCTTGGCGGGACAGGGTAATGAAAAACTGTTTTTT.

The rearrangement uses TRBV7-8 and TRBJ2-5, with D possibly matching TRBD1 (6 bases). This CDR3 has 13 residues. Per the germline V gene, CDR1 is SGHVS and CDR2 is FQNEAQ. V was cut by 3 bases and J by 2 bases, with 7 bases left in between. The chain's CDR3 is CASSLDRQETQYF. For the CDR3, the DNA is TGTGCCAGCAGCTTGGACAGACAAGAGACCCAGTACTTC.

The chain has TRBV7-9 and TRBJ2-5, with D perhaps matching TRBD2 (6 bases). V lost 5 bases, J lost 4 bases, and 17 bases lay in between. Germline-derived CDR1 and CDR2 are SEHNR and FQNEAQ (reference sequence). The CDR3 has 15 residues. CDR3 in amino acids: CASSPRDSLPETQYF. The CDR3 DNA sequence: TGTGCCAGCAGCCCCCGGGACTCCTTACCAGAGACCCAGTACTTC. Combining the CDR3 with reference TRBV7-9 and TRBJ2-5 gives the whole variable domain DTGVSQNPRHKITKRGQNVTFRCDPISEHNRLYWYRQTLGQGPEFLTYFQNEAQLEKSRLLSDRFSAERPKGSFSTLEIQRTEQGDSAMYLCASSPRDSLPETQYFGPGTRLLVL.

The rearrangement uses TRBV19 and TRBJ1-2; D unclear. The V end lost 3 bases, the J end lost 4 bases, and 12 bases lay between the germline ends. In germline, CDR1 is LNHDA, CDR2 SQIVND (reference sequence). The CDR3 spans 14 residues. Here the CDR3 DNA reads TGTGCCAGTAGTATTCAGGCCATAACCTATGGCTACACCTTC. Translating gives CASSIQAITYGYTF.

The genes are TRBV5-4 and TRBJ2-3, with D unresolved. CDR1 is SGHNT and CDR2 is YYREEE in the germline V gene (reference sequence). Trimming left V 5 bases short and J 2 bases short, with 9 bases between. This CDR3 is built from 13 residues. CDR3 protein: CASSNPVTDTQYF. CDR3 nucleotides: TGTGCCAGCAGTAATCCCGTCACAGATACGCAGTATTTT.

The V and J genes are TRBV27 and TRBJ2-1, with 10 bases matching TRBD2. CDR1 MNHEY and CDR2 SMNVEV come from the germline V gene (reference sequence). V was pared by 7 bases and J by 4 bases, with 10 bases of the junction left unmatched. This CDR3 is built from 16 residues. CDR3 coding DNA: TGTGCCAGCACAGGTGTAGGACTAGCGGAATACAATGAGCAGTTCTTC. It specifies CASTGVGLAEYNEQFF.

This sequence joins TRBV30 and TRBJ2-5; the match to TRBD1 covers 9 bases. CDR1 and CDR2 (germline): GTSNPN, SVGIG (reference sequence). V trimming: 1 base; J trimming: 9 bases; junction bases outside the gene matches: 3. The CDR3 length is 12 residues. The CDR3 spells CAWSGDRAPQYF. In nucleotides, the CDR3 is TGTGCCTGGAGTGGGGACAGGGCACCCCAGTACTTC.

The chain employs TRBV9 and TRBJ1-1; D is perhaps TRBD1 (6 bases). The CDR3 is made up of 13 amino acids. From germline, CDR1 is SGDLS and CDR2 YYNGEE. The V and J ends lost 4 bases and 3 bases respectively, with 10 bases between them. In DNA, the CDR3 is TGTGCCAGCAGCCAGTCAGGGGACACTGAAGCTTTCTTT. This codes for CASSQSGDTEAFF.

The CDR3 sequence is CASSGRDRGPLNQPQHF. DNA for the CDR3: TGTGCCAGTAGTGGTCGGGACAGGGGGCCGCTCAATCAGCCCCAGCATTTT. The chain recombines TRBV19 with TRBJ1-5; 12 bases align to TRBD1. CDR3 length: 17 amino acids. The V and J ends lost 5 bases and 3 bases, in that order; junction bases with no gene match: 8. Germline lookup yields CDR1 LNHDA and CDR2 SQIVND (reference sequence).

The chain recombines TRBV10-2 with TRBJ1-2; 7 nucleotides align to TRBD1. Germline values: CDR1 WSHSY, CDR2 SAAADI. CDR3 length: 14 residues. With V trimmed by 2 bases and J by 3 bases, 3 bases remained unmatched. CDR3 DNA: TGCGCCAGCAGTGAGCCTACAGGGGACTATGGCTACACCTTC. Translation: CASSEPTGDYGYTF.

In nucleotides, the CDR3 is TGTGCCAGTAGGGGCCCCGGGGAGAAGCAGTACTTC. Translated, it gives CASRGPGEKQYF. This chain joins TRBV19 and TRBJ2-7; TRBD2 is a possible D gene (5 bases). The germline V and J ends were trimmed by 6 bases and 8 bases, with 14 bases remaining between them. This CDR3 has 12 residues. Germline V gene data show CDR1 as LNHDA and CDR2 as SQIVND (reference sequence).

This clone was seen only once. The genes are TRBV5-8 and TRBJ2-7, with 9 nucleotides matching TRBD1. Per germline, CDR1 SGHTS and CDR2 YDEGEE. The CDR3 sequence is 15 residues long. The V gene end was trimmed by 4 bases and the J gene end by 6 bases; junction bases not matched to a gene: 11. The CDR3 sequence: CASSPPGQGRGEQYF. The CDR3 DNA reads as TGTGCCAGCAGCCCACCGGGACAGGGTAGAGGCGAGCAGTACTTC. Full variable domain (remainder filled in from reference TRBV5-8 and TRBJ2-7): EAGVTQSPTHLIKTRGQQATLRCSPISGHTSVYWYQQALGLGLQFLLWYDEGEERNRGNFPPRFSGRQFPNYSSELNVNALELEDSALYLCASSPPGQGRGEQYFGPGTRLTVT.

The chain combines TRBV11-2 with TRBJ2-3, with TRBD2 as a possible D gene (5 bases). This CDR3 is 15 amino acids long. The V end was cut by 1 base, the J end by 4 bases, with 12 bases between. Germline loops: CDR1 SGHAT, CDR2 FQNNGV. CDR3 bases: TGTGCCAGCAGCTTAGTGAGGGTTGGTGCAGATACGCAGTATTTT. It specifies CASSLVRVGADTQYF.

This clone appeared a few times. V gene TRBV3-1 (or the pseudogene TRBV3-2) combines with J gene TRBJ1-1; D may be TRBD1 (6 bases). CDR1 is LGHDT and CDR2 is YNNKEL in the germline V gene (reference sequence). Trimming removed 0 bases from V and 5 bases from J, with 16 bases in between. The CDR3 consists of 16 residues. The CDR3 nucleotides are TGTGCCAGCAGCCAAGATCAGGGGAGAGGTTCAACTGAAGCTTTCTTT. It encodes CASSQDQGRGSTEAFF.

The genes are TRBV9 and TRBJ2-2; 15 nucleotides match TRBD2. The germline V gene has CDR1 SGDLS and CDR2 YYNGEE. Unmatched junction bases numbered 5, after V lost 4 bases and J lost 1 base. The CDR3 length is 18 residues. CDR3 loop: CASSPGLAGGWNTGELFF. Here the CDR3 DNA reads TGTGCCAGCAGCCCGGGACTAGCGGGGGGTTGGAACACCGGGGAGCTGTTTTTT.

The CDR3 loop is CASSQGRYEQYF. DNA for the CDR3: TGTGCCAGCAGTCAGGGGCGGTACGAGCAGTACTTC. The V gene is TRBV6-5, the J gene TRBJ2-7; the D gene is possibly TRBD1 (6 bases). The CDR3 loop spans 12 amino acids. V lost 5 bases to trimming and J lost 4 bases, with 9 bases between them. Per the germline V gene, CDR1 is MNHEY and CDR2 is SVGAGI.

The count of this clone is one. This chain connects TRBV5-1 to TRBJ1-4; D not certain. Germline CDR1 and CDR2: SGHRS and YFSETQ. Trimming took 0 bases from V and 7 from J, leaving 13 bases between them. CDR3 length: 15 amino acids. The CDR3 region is CASSLDVEPSEKLFF. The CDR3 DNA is TGCGCCAGCAGCTTGGACGTGGAGCCTAGTGAAAAACTGTTTTTT.

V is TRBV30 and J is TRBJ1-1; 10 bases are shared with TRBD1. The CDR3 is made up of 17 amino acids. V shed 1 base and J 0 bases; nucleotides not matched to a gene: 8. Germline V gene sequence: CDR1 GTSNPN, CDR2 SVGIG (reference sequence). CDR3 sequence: CAWSGSRTGGLNTEAFF. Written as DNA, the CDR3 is TGTGCCTGGAGTGGGAGTCGGACAGGGGGTTTGAACACTGAAGCTTTCTTT.

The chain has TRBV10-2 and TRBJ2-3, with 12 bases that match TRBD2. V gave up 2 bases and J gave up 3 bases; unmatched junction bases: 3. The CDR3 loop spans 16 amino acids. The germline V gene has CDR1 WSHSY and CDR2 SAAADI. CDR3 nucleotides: TGCGCCAGCAGTGAGCCTAGCGGGGGGGGGACAGATACGCAGTATTTT. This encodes CASSEPSGGGTDTQYF.

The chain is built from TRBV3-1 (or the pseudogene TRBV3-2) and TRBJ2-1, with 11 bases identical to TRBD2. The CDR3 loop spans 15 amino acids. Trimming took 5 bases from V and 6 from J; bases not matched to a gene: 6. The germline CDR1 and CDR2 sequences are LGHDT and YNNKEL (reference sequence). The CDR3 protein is CASSDRGLAVNEQFF. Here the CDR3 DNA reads TGTGCCAGCAGCGACCGGGGACTAGCGGTCAATGAGCAGTTCTTC.

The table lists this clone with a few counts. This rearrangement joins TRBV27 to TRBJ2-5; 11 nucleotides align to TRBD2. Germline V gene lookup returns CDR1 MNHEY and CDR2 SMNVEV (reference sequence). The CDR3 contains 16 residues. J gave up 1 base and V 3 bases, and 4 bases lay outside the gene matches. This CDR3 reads CASSLALAGGQETQYF. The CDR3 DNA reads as TGTGCCAGCAGTTTGGCGCTAGCGGGGGGCCAAGAGACCCAGTACTTC.

Here the CDR3 DNA reads TGTGCCAGCAGTCCTCGGGGGTGGTACGAGCAGTACTTC. Protein product: CASSPRGWYEQYF. The V gene is TRBV6-5, the J gene TRBJ2-7; D is perhaps TRBD2 (6 bases). The ends were cut back, 5 bases at V and 4 bases at J, with 12 bases in the middle. CDR3 length: 13 residues. In germline, CDR1 is MNHEY, CDR2 SVGAGI.

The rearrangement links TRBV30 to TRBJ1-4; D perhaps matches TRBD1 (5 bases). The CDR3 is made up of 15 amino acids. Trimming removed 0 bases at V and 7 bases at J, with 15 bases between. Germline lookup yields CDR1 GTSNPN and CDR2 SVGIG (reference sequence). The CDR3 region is CAWSVRSGYSEKLFF. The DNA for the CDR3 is TGTGCCTGGAGTGTACGATCAGGGTACAGTGAAAAACTGTTTTTT.